Following are 32 T cell receptor beta chains from one sample sequenced in a study of blood T cells in healthy people across ages. Alongside a J-beta primer mix, a sample-barcoded 5' primer served in a second PCR lasting about 7 to 12 cycles. Each CDR3 protein is one row after TCRdb ran MiXCR on the 5' RACE reads. The table has about 780,000 distinct CDR3 sequences, 62% seen once. The source material was blood. The receptor source for this set is a man aged 25 to 40 in good health.

V usage is TRBV20-1 and J usage is TRBJ2-7; 7 bases are a match to TRBD1. This CDR3 region has 15 residues. The germline V gene encodes CDR1 DFQATT and CDR2 SNEGSKA (reference sequence). Unmatched junction bases numbered 10, after V lost 0 bases and J lost 5 bases. CDR3 DNA sequence: TGCAGTGCTAGAGATGGGAACAGGGGAAAAAACGAGCAGTACTTC. It encodes CSARDGNRGKNEQYF.

To note about this clonotype: This sequence may be a read error, since a much larger clone differs from it by one base. The chain carries TRBV28 and TRBJ2-7; 7 bases line up with TRBD1. The CDR3 loop spans 13 amino acids. The V segment lost 6 bases and the J segment 2 bases; nucleotides outside the gene matches: 4. In germline, CDR1 is MDHEN, CDR2 SYDVKM. In DNA form, the CDR3 reads TGTGCCAGCAGCCAGACAGGGCCCTACGAGCAGTACTTC. Amino acid sequence: CASSQTGPYEQYF.

The J gene is TRBJ2-6, the V gene TRBV4-3; 8 nucleotides line up with TRBD2. Germline V gene lookup returns CDR1 LGHNA and CDR2 YSLEER. CDR3 length equals 16 residues. The CDR3 reads CPPGGRQLSGANVLTF. In nucleotides, the CDR3 is TGCCCCCCGGGGGGGCGCCAACTCTCTGGGGCCAACGTCCTGACTTTC.

A few counts support this clonotype. The gene calls are TRBV5-1 and TRBJ1-1; 8 bases match TRBD1. J gave up 3 bases and V 4 bases, and 8 bases lay outside the gene matches. This CDR3 has 15 residues. CDR1 and CDR2 from the germline V gene are SGHRS and YFSETQ. CDR3 nucleotide sequence: TGCGCCAGCAGCAAAGGGACAGGCAAGGACACTGAAGCTTTCTTT. Encoded protein: CASSKGTGKDTEAFF.

V and J are TRBV7-3 and TRBJ2-3; the match to TRBD1 covers 11 bases. Trimming removed 4 bases from V and 0 bases from J; junction bases left unmatched: 6. Germline V gives CDR1 SGHTA, CDR2 FQGTGA. The CDR3 covers 17 residues. CDR3 nucleotide sequence: TGTGCCAGCAGCTCGGGGACAGGGGGATCTAGCACAGATACGCAGTATTTT. This codes for CASSSGTGGSSTDTQYF.

This CDR3 is CASSYSRQDSINSPLHF. The CDR3 DNA reads TGTGCCAGCAGTTACTCAAGACAGGACTCTATTAATTCACCCCTCCACTTT. V is TRBV6-2 or TRBV6-3 and J is TRBJ1-6; a possible D gene is TRBD1 (6 bases). The length of the CDR3 is 17 residues. The V and J ends lost 0 bases and 6 bases respectively, with 15 bases between them. CDR1 MNHEY and CDR2 SVGEGT come from the germline V gene.

The rearrangement uses TRBV9 and TRBJ2-4; possibly TRBD1 for D (6 bases). The end of the DNA aligns better with TRBJ2-7, so the J call may be wrong. CDR1 and CDR2 from the germline V gene are SGDLS and YYNGEE. The CDR3 loop spans 15 amino acids. In DNA, the CDR3 is TGTGCCAGCAGCGTAGGGCCAGGGGCCCCTTACGAGCAGTACTTC. This gives the protein CASSVGPGAPYEQYF.

This clonotype was detected only a few times. The genes are TRBV12-3 or TRBV12-4 and TRBJ2-5; D perhaps matches TRBD2 (5 bases). The CDR3 has 14 residues. Trimming pared 1 base from V and 5 bases from J, leaving 11 bases between. The CDR3 reads CASSLVRAWETQYF. CDR3 DNA: TGTGCCAGCAGTTTAGTGAGGGCTTGGGAGACCCAGTACTTC.

The rearrangement joins TRBV9 to TRBJ1-1; D may be TRBD1 (6 bases). Germline CDR1 is SGDLS and CDR2 is YYNGEE. The CDR3 spans 14 residues. V gave up 6 bases and J gave up 1 base, with 13 bases separating them. For the CDR3, the DNA is TGTGCCAGCACTCCCACAGGGTCGAACACTGAAGCTTTCTTT. Protein product: CASTPTGSNTEAFF.

The CDR3, as DNA: TGCGCCAGCAGCTTCGGACCCTCGCTAGACGAGCAGTACTTC. Translation gives CASSFGPSLDEQYF. This chain joins TRBV5-1 and TRBJ2-7, with D unresolved. This CDR3 region has 14 residues. In germline, CDR1 is SGHRS, CDR2 YFSETQ. V lost 2 bases and J lost 5, with 14 bases in between.

This clonotype was counted between two and nine times. The chain couples TRBV9 to TRBJ2-5, with D possibly being TRBD1 or TRBD2 (6 bases each). CDR1 is SGDLS, CDR2 YYNGEE, per germline. This CDR3 has 14 residues. The V end lost 3 bases, the J end lost 5 bases, and 14 bases lay between the germline ends. The CDR3 protein is CASSGNGGRETQYF. CDR3 DNA sequence: TGTGCCAGCAGCGGAAACGGGGGCCGGGAGACCCAGTACTTC.

The chain carries TRBV12-3 or TRBV12-4 and TRBJ1-1; no firm D call. Trimming left V 3 bases short and J 4 bases short, with 6 bases between. The CDR3 loop spans 12 amino acids. Here the CDR3 DNA reads TGTGCCAGCAGTTTCGACGGCACTGAAGCTTTCTTT. It specifies CASSFDGTEAFF.

The rearrangement joins TRBV14 to TRBJ2-1, with a possible D match to TRBD2 (5 bases). Germline values: CDR1 SGHDN, CDR2 FVKESK. V was shortened by 4 bases and J by 7 bases, with 17 bases between the two germline ends. This CDR3 region has 15 residues. CDR3 sequence reads: CASSPYAAVRNEQFF. The CDR3 DNA follows: TGTGCCAGCAGCCCCTACGCAGCGGTAAGGAATGAGCAGTTCTTC.

This clonotype was detected only a few times. V usage is TRBV7-2 and J usage is TRBJ2-4; D is possibly TRBD1 or TRBD2 (6 bases each). The tail of the sequence fits TRBJ2-7 better, so the J call may be wrong. CDR1 and CDR2 from the germline V gene are SGHTA and FQGNSA. The CDR3 runs 13 residues. The CDR3 coding sequence is TGTGCCAGCAGCCTATCCGAGGGGGGCGAGCAGTACTTC. Translation: CASSLSEGGEQYF.

This sequence joins TRBV4-3 and TRBJ2-3; D is possibly TRBD1 or TRBD2 (7 bases each). V was pared by 6 bases and J by 0 bases, with 25 bases between. This CDR3 contains 19 residues. Germline CDR1 reads LGHNA; CDR2 reads YSLEER. The CDR3 DNA reads TGCGCCAGCAGGAGCGATCAGGGGGGGACCGATCTTAGCACAGATACGCAGTATTTT. It yields the protein CASRSDQGGTDLSTDTQYF.

The CDR3 loop reads CASSEAGLAGNEQFF. CDR3 in DNA: TGTGCCAGCAGTGAGGCCGGACTAGCGGGGAATGAGCAGTTCTTC. The chain couples TRBV2 to TRBJ2-1; TRBD2 aligns across 12 bases. Germline V lookup: CDR1 SNHLY, CDR2 FYNNEI. The length of the CDR3 is 15 residues. V trimming: 3 bases; J trimming: 7 bases; junction bases outside the gene matches: 4.

This clonotype was observed a handful of times. The chain recombines TRBV11-2 with TRBJ2-7; D gene ambiguous. CDR3 length: 13 residues. V dropped 6 bases and J dropped 2 bases, with 11 bases sitting between them. Germline V lookup: CDR1 SGHAT, CDR2 FQNNGV. For the CDR3, the DNA is TGTGCCAGCAGTGTGGCCGGAGCCTACGAGCAGTACTTC. This encodes CASSVAGAYEQYF. The whole variable domain, remainder taken from reference TRBV11-2 and TRBJ2-7, is EAGVAQSPRYKIIEKRQSVAFWCNPISGHATLYWYQQILGQGPKLLIQFQNNGVVDDSQLPKDRFSAERLKGVDSTLKIQPAKLEDSAVYLCASSVAGAYEQYFGPGTRLTVT.

The V call is TRBV19, the J call TRBJ2-3; D remains ambiguous. Germline values: CDR1 LNHDA, CDR2 SQIVND (reference sequence). Trimming pared 6 bases from V and 1 base from J, leaving 17 bases between. CDR3 size: 16 residues. Here the CDR3 DNA reads TGTGCCAGTAGCCCCCGTTGGGTCGTTGGCACAGATACGCAGTATTTT. It encodes CASSPRWVVGTDTQYF.

This chain joins TRBV29-1 and TRBJ2-4; 8 bases are a match to TRBD1. This CDR3 contains 14 residues. The V and J ends lost 6 bases and 0 bases, in that order; junction bases with no gene match: 4. The germline gives CDR1 SQVTM, CDR2 ANQGSEA. This chain's CDR3 is CSVGDRLAKNIQYF. The DNA of the CDR3 is TGCAGCGTCGGGGACAGGCTAGCCAAAAACATTCAGTACTTC.

The chain carries TRBV7-2 and TRBJ2-4; the match to TRBD1 covers 9 bases. The tail of the sequence fits TRBJ2-7 better, so the J call may be wrong. The germline CDR1 and CDR2 sequences are SGHTA and FQGNSA. The CDR3 length is 15 residues. The CDR3 loop reads CASSPHGTGPYEQYF. The DNA of the CDR3 is TGTGCCAGCAGTCCTCACGGGACAGGGCCCTACGAGCAGTACTTC.

The chain joins TRBV29-1 to TRBJ2-5; 8 nucleotides line up with TRBD1. The CDR3 consists of 12 residues. V was clipped by 7 bases and J by 5 bases; unmatched bases: 6. Germline CDR1 reads SQVTM; CDR2 reads ANQGSEA. CDR3 residues: CSGRQGRETQYF. The CDR3 region has the DNA TGCAGCGGACGACAGGGGCGGGAGACCCAGTACTTC.

V and J are TRBV5-1 and TRBJ2-1; no clear D. The V gene's germline CDR1 is SGHRS and CDR2 YFSETQ. V lost 4 bases and J lost 5, with 13 bases in between. The CDR3 contains 14 residues. The CDR3 reads CASSLYKGHNEQFF. In DNA, the CDR3 is TGCGCCAGCAGCCTTTACAAGGGTCACAATGAGCAGTTCTTC.

In its sample, this clonotype was seen once. This sequence joins TRBV12-3 or TRBV12-4 and TRBJ1-1; tentatively, D is TRBD1 (6 bases). V was pared by 2 bases and J by 6 bases, with 25 bases between. The CDR3 runs 18 residues. This CDR3 reads CASSLKGGPGVIGAEAFF. In nucleotides, the CDR3 is TGTGCCAGCAGTTTAAAGGGCGGGCCAGGGGTCATCGGTGCTGAAGCTTTCTTT.

The chain carries TRBV7-2 and TRBJ2-1, with 7 bases aligning to TRBD1. Germline lookup yields CDR1 SGHTA and CDR2 FQGNSA. This CDR3 spans 18 amino acids. V shed 2 bases, J shed 4 bases, and the junction held 14 bases outside the gene matches. Written as DNA, the CDR3 is TGTGCCAGCAGCTTACCCGGACAGGACTCCCTTCGATACAATGAGCAGTTCTTC. Protein sequence: CASSLPGQDSLRYNEQFF. Looking up the rest from reference TRBV7-2 and TRBJ2-1 gives the full variable domain: GAGVSQSPSNKVTEKGKDVELRCDPISGHTALYWYRQSLGQGLEFLIYFQGNSAPDKSGLPSDRFSAERTGGSVSTLTIQRTQQEDSAVYLCASSLPGQDSLRYNEQFFGPGTRLTVL.

This chain links TRBV6-6 with TRBJ2-7; tentatively, D is TRBD1 (6 bases). Per germline, CDR1 MNHNY and CDR2 SVGAGI (reference sequence). The CDR3 runs to 15 residues. V was shortened by 5 bases and J by 0 bases, with 14 bases between the two germline ends. The CDR3 coding sequence is TGTGCCAGCAGTCGGGGACACTTTTACTCCTACGAGCAGTACTTC. This gives the protein CASSRGHFYSYEQYF.

This clonotype was detected once. This CDR3 reads CASSQDGQGAYSNQPQHF. CDR3 bases: TGTGCCAGCAGCCAGGACGGACAGGGCGCTTATAGCAATCAGCCCCAGCATTTT. This chain joins TRBV4-2 and TRBJ1-5, with 8 bases fitting TRBD1. Germline V CDR1 and CDR2: LGHNA, YNFKEQ. The junction had 10 bases not matched to a gene; V was cut back by 3 bases and J by 0 bases. The CDR3 totals 18 residues.

The V call is TRBV20-1, the J call TRBJ1-5; the D gene is possibly TRBD1 (5 bases). The V end was cut by 3 bases, the J end by 1 base, with 7 bases between. CDR1 is DFQATT and CDR2 is SNEGSKA in the germline V gene (reference sequence). This CDR3 has 13 amino acids. CDR3 in amino acids: CSASRVSNQPQHF. For the CDR3, the DNA is TGCAGTGCTAGCAGGGTGAGCAATCAGCCCCAGCATTTT.

This clonotype was found a few times. The chain combines TRBV6-5 with TRBJ2-1, with D tentatively TRBD2 (5 bases). V lost 6 bases, J lost 12 bases, and 24 bases lay in between. The germline gives CDR1 MNHEY, CDR2 SVGAGI. The CDR3 extends over 15 amino acids. The CDR3 coding sequence is TGTGCCAGCAGACCGTGGACTCCTTCGCCGACCGTGCAGTTCTTC. Translating it yields CASRPWTPSPTVQFF.

The chain joins TRBV7-9 to TRBJ1-2; no definite D call. V gave up 5 bases and J gave up 0 bases, with 10 bases separating them. Germline loops: CDR1 SEHNR, CDR2 FQNEAQ (reference sequence). The CDR3 runs 14 residues. The CDR3 here is CASSPTQPNYGYTF. In DNA form, the CDR3 reads TGTGCCAGCAGCCCGACACAACCTAACTATGGCTACACCTTC.

The rearrangement joins TRBV20-1 to TRBJ2-1; the D gene is possibly TRBD1 (6 bases). The J call may be incorrect, as the DNA end agrees better with TRBJ2-7. Germline CDR1 and CDR2: DFQATT and SNEGSKA (reference sequence). This CDR3 spans 16 amino acids. CDR3 loop: CSATPGHRLGAYEQYF. CDR3 nucleotides: TGCAGTGCTACTCCGGGACACCGGTTAGGGGCTTACGAGCAGTACTTC.

The CDR3 protein is CASTRTDSGELFF. The CDR3 nucleotides read TGTGCCAGTACCCGCACAGATTCCGGGGAGCTGTTTTTT. The V gene is TRBV12-3 or TRBV12-4, the J gene TRBJ2-2; D remains unclear. Trimming removed 9 bases from V and 6 bases from J, with 14 bases in between. The CDR3 has 13 residues.

The V call is TRBV4-2, the J call TRBJ2-2; 9 bases line up with TRBD2. V lost 0 bases to trimming and J lost 0 bases; unmatched junction nucleotides: 5. There are 18 residues in the CDR3. Germline V gene lookup returns CDR1 LGHNA and CDR2 YNFKEQ. CDR3 sequence (DNA): TGTGCCAGCAGCCAAGAGGTAGCGGGGGCCACGAACACCGGGGAGCTGTTTTTT. Translated, it gives CASSQEVAGATNTGELFF.